These 19 T cell receptor beta chains originate from one sample sequenced in a study of blood T cell repertoires in COVID-19. Produced via immunoSEQ multiplex PCR; TCRdb's table is partial and in-frame only. This table holds approximately 110,000 clones, 70% to 85% found once. Sequencing was carried out using peripheral blood. The origin of the receptors is a man aged 65-85 years with active or convalescent COVID-19.

The V gene is TRBV27, the J gene TRBJ2-4, with D perhaps matching TRBD2 (5 bases). The CDR3 covers 13 residues. The V end lost 3 bases, the J end lost 8 bases, and 11 bases lay between the germline ends. Germline V gene data show CDR1 as MNHEY and CDR2 as SMNVEV (reference sequence). This CDR3 reads CASSFRSGYIQYF. In DNA, the CDR3 is TGTGCCAGCAGTTTTAGGTCGGGGTACATTCAGTACTTC.

The chain combines TRBV9 with TRBJ2-1; 8 bases are shared with TRBD2. CDR1 is SGDLS, CDR2 YYNGEE, per germline. The CDR3 totals 14 residues. V shed 0 bases and J 8 bases; nucleotides not matched to a gene: 4. The CDR3 is CASSVERGWDEQFF. CDR3 sequence (DNA): TGTGCCAGCAGCGTAGAGCGGGGGTGGGATGAGCAGTTCTTC.

This chain connects TRBV27 to TRBJ2-4; perhaps TRBD2 as D (7 bases). Per the germline V gene, CDR1 is MNHEY and CDR2 is SMNVEV (reference sequence). V lost 1 base to trimming and J lost 5 bases, with 9 bases between them. The CDR3 covers 14 residues. The CDR3 DNA reads as TGTGCCAGCAGTTTATGGGGGGGCGAAAACATTCAGTACTTC. It translates to CASSLWGGENIQYF.

The V gene is TRBV27, the J gene TRBJ1-6; D is possibly TRBD1 (6 bases). The CDR3 runs 15 residues. Between the trimmed V and J ends, which lost 7 bases and 8 bases, there was a span of 18 bases. The germline CDR1 and CDR2 sequences are MNHEY and SMNVEV (reference sequence). The CDR3 DNA is TGTGCCAGCACCTCCCTCGGAGAGGGGGATTCACCCCTCCACTTT. Its protein is CASTSLGEGDSPLHF.

This clone was counted between two and nine times. V is TRBV7-2 and J is TRBJ1-6; D is perhaps TRBD1 (5 bases). Trimming removed 1 base at V and 7 bases at J, with 8 bases between. This CDR3 has 14 residues. The germline CDR1 and CDR2 sequences are SGHTA and FQGNSA. The CDR3 region has the DNA TGTGCCAGCAGCTTAGGACAGTGGAATTCACCCCTCCACTTT. It translates to CASSLGQWNSPLHF.

The chain links TRBV30 to TRBJ1-1, with 10 bases that match TRBD1. Germline V gene lookup returns CDR1 GTSNPN and CDR2 SVGIG (reference sequence). V shed 3 bases, J shed 5 bases, and the junction held 3 bases outside the gene matches. This CDR3 has 13 amino acids. As DNA, the CDR3 is TGTGCCTGGAGGACAGGGGGCTTTACTGAAGCTTTCTTT. Translated: CAWRTGGFTEAFF.

The chain employs TRBV6-1 and TRBJ2-7; the match to TRBD1 covers 9 bases. Losses at the gene ends were 3 bases for V and 6 bases for J; bases not matched to a gene: 3. The CDR3 is made up of 13 amino acids. The germline V gene has CDR1 MNHNS and CDR2 SASEGT. The CDR3 nucleotides are TGTGCCAGCAGTGAGAAGGACAGGGGCGAGCAGTACTTC. Protein sequence: CASSEKDRGEQYF.

Note on this clone: The identical CDR3 is also encoded by other nucleotide sequences in the sample. J is TRBJ1-2 and V is TRBV24-1, with D perhaps matching TRBD1 (6 bases). The V end was cut by 6 bases, the J end by 3 bases, with 10 bases between. The CDR3 length is 13 residues. Germline V CDR1 and CDR2: KGHDR, SFDVKD. DNA for the CDR3: TGTGCCACCAGTCGGGGGGGCGACTATGGCTACACCTTC. Amino acid sequence: CATSRGGDYGYTF.

The chain uses TRBV7-9 and TRBJ1-3, with D possibly matching TRBD1 (5 bases). The germline V gene encodes CDR1 SEHNR and CDR2 FQNEAQ (reference sequence). The CDR3 extends over 14 amino acids. Trimming took off 2 bases at V and 4 bases at J, with 9 bases between the two ends. CDR3 in amino acids: CASSLMGHGNTIYF. CDR3 coding DNA: TGTGCCAGCAGCTTAATGGGGCACGGAAACACCATATATTTT. Based on the CDR3 plus reference TRBV7-9 and TRBJ1-3, the full variable domain is DTGVSQNPRHKITKRGQNVTFRCDPISEHNRLYWYRQTLGQGPEFLTYFQNEAQLEKSRLLSDRFSAERPKGSFSTLEIQRTEQGDSAMYLCASSLMGHGNTIYFGEGSWLTVV.

The rearrangement links TRBV6-5 to TRBJ2-7, with a tentative D call TRBD1 (6 bases). This CDR3 is built from 14 residues. CDR1 is MNHEY, CDR2 SVGAGI, per germline. Trimming cost V 8 bases and J 5 bases, with 19 bases left between them. This CDR3 reads CASLIGGGRDEQYF. The CDR3 coding sequence is TGTGCCAGCTTAATAGGGGGTGGTAGAGACGAGCAGTACTTC.

CDR3 sequence (DNA): TGTGCCTGGATTCAGTTGGATGAGCAGTTCTTC. Protein product: CAWIQLDEQFF. This sequence joins TRBV30 and TRBJ2-1, with D uncertain. The germline V gene encodes CDR1 GTSNPN and CDR2 SVGIG (reference sequence). The CDR3 consists of 11 residues. The ends were cut back, 4 bases at V and 8 bases at J, with 9 bases in the middle.

The rearrangement links TRBV13 to TRBJ1-1; 9 bases line up with TRBD1. Trimming took 6 bases from V and 4 from J; bases not matched to a gene: 9. The CDR3 loop spans 15 amino acids. Germline V gene sequence: CDR1 PRHDT, CDR2 FYEKMQ (reference sequence). CDR3 in amino acids: CASRDTGGRGTEAFF. As DNA, the CDR3 is TGTGCCAGCAGGGATACAGGGGGCAGGGGCACTGAAGCTTTCTTT.

The rearrangement uses TRBV19 and TRBJ2-7; TRBD2 is a possible D gene (6 bases). This CDR3 has 14 amino acids. The V end was cut by 3 bases, the J end by 3 bases, with 12 bases between. The germline V gene encodes CDR1 LNHDA and CDR2 SQIVND (reference sequence). CDR3 region: CASSMGGQVYEQYF. The CDR3 coding sequence is TGTGCCAGTAGTATGGGGGGTCAGGTCTACGAGCAGTACTTC. Filled out from reference TRBV19 and TRBJ2-7, the complete variable domain reads DGGITQSPKYLFRKEGQNVTLSCEQNLNHDAMYWYRQDPGQGLRLIYYSQIVNDFQKGDIAEGYSVSREKKESFPLTVTSAQKNPTAFYLCASSMGGQVYEQYFGPGTRLTVT.

This clone appeared a single time. J is TRBJ2-4 and V is TRBV3-1 (or the pseudogene TRBV3-2); tentatively, D is TRBD1 (6 bases). The CDR3 is 13 residues long. Trimming cost V 0 bases and J 15 bases, with 15 bases left between them. Germline lookup yields CDR1 LGHDT and CDR2 YNNKEL (reference sequence). The CDR3 is CASSQDLKGQRYF. In DNA, the CDR3 is TGTGCCAGCAGCCAAGATCTTAAGGGACAAAGGTACTTC.

In nucleotides, the CDR3 is TGTGCCAGCAGCCGGGACAGGGTTTTTACCGGGGAGCTGTTTTTT. It translates to CASSRDRVFTGELFF. The J gene is TRBJ2-2, the V gene TRBV3-1 (or the pseudogene TRBV3-2); TRBD1 agrees at 9 bases. CDR3 length equals 15 residues. V lost 4 bases and J lost 5; bases outside the gene matches: 5. Germline lookup yields CDR1 LGHDT and CDR2 YNNKEL (reference sequence).

The rearrangement uses TRBV7-3 and TRBJ2-4; 8 bases match TRBD2. CDR1 SGHTA and CDR2 FQGTGA come from the germline V gene. The V gene end was trimmed by 3 bases and the J gene end by 5 bases; junction bases not matched to a gene: 0. This CDR3 has 13 amino acids. The CDR3 coding sequence is TGTGCCAGCAGCTTGGGACTAGAAAACATTCAGTACTTC. Residues: CASSLGLENIQYF.

The V call is TRBV5-4, the J call TRBJ2-7; D is uncertain. The CDR3 is 15 amino acids. CDR1 SGHNT and CDR2 YYREEE come from the germline V gene (reference sequence). V dropped 4 bases and J dropped 0 bases, with 14 bases sitting between them. The CDR3 DNA sequence: TGTGCCAGCAGCCCCCCCGGGTCGGTCTCCTACGAGCAGTACTTC. Translation gives CASSPPGSVSYEQYF.

The chain couples TRBV9 to TRBJ1-4; D is undetermined. This CDR3 has 14 residues. The germline gives CDR1 SGDLS, CDR2 YYNGEE. Trimming took off 1 base at V and 6 bases at J, with 10 bases between the two ends. CDR3 nucleotides: TGTGCCAGCAGCGTACGTTCGCGGGATGAAAAACTGTTTTTT. It codes for CASSVRSRDEKLFF.

The rearrangement joins TRBV28 to TRBJ2-3, with D perhaps matching TRBD2 (6 bases). From germline, CDR1 is MDHEN and CDR2 SYDVKM. The CDR3 contains 15 residues. Trimming removed 7 bases from V and 6 bases from J, with 20 bases in between. Written as DNA, the CDR3 is TGTGCCAGCAACCCTGGAGGGGCCCTATTGGATACGCAGTATTTT. It encodes CASNPGGALLDTQYF.